The 28 T cell receptor beta chains below all came from one sample that was sequenced in a study of blood T cell repertoires in COVID-19. The assay was immunoSEQ multiplex PCR, and TCRdb's table has in-frame clones only and misses some. The table has fewer than 350,000 clones, 70% to 90% seen once; the top ten hold approximately 12%. Sequenced: peripheral blood. The receptors shown here come from a woman aged 25 to 39 with COVID-19, enrolled during active disease.

V is TRBV19 and J is TRBJ1-5; TRBD1 agrees at 7 bases. There are 16 residues in the CDR3. The germline V gene has CDR1 LNHDA and CDR2 SQIVND (reference sequence). Germline trimming cut 5 bases from V and 4 bases from J; bases unmatched to any gene: 11. CDR3 sequence reads: CASSLFTGAVNQPQHF. The CDR3 coding sequence is TGTGCCAGTAGTCTATTCACAGGGGCAGTTAATCAGCCCCAGCATTTT.

This clone has just one count. The chain employs TRBV6-5 and TRBJ2-3, with 8 bases matching TRBD1. Germline lookup yields CDR1 MNHEY and CDR2 SVGAGI. V dropped 7 bases and J dropped 3; count of bases not matched to a gene: 3. The CDR3 has 13 residues. The CDR3 coding sequence is TGTGCCAGCATCCGACAGGGGACAGATACGCAGTATTTT. Translation gives CASIRQGTDTQYF.

CDR3 region: CAWSAGNGGELFF. CDR3 bases: TGTGCCTGGAGTGCAGGGAATGGCGGGGAGCTGTTTTTT. V usage is TRBV30 and J usage is TRBJ2-2, with a weak D call TRBD1 (5 bases). This CDR3 has 13 amino acids. Germline CDR1 GTSNPN, CDR2 SVGIG (reference sequence). V was pared by 1 base and J by 7 bases, with 10 bases between.

This chain links TRBV19 with TRBJ2-1; D gene ambiguous. Trimming stripped 1 base from V and 5 bases from J, with 9 bases between. CDR3 size: 14 residues. The germline CDR1 and CDR2 sequences are LNHDA and SQIVND (reference sequence). The CDR3 DNA follows: TGTGCCAGTAGTATAGTCTCTAAAAACAATGAGCAGTTCTTC. Protein sequence: CASSIVSKNNEQFF. The whole variable domain, filled in from reference TRBV19 and TRBJ2-1, reads DGGITQSPKYLFRKEGQNVTLSCEQNLNHDAMYWYRQDPGQGLRLIYYSQIVNDFQKGDIAEGYSVSREKKESFPLTVTSAQKNPTAFYLCASSIVSKNNEQFFGPGTRLTVL.

The chain has TRBV18 and TRBJ2-3; 7 positions match TRBD1. This CDR3 region has 15 residues. CDR1 and CDR2 from the germline V gene are KGHSH and LQKENI. Losses at the gene ends were 4 bases for V and 1 base for J; bases not matched to a gene: 5. The CDR3: CASSRQGVGTDTQYF. The CDR3 DNA sequence: TGTGCCAGCTCACGTCAGGGGGTGGGCACAGATACGCAGTATTTT.

This clone has just one count. The V gene is TRBV11-1, the J gene TRBJ2-1; 7 nucleotides align to TRBD2. The V segment lost 1 base and the J segment 10 bases; nucleotides outside the gene matches: 13. The CDR3 length is 16 residues. The germline V gene has CDR1 SGHAT and CDR2 FQDESV (reference sequence). DNA of the CDR3: TGTGCCAGCAGCTTAGGCGGGGTTAATTCCGGGAGGGAGCAGTTCTTC. Translating it yields CASSLGGVNSGREQFF.

This rearrangement joins TRBV19 to TRBJ2-7, with 9 bases fitting TRBD2. This CDR3 is built from 16 residues. Trimming removed 3 bases from V and 4 bases from J; junction bases left unmatched: 10. Germline CDR1 is LNHDA and CDR2 is SQIVND (reference sequence). The CDR3 DNA reads as TGTGCCAGTAGTATTGGAGTTAGCGGGGGAGTTTACGAGCAGTACTTC. This gives the protein CASSIGVSGGVYEQYF.

The chain recombines TRBV7-8 with TRBJ2-7, with TRBD2 matching over 11 bases. J was trimmed by 0 bases and V by 1 base; bases with no gene match: 8. This CDR3 is built from 18 residues. Germline values: CDR1 SGHVS, CDR2 FQNEAQ. The CDR3 nucleotides are TGTGCCAGCAGCTTAGGGCTAGCGGGGGGCTTGAGCTCCTACGAGCAGTACTTC. Encoded protein: CASSLGLAGGLSSYEQYF.

J is TRBJ1-4 and V is TRBV5-1; tentatively, D is TRBD1 (6 bases). Germline CDR1 is SGHRS and CDR2 is YFSETQ. The CDR3 is made up of 14 amino acids. V lost 4 bases and J lost 8, with 15 bases in between. As DNA, the CDR3 is TGCGCCAGCAGCCTTGAGGGGAGGGGGGAAAAACTGTTTTTT. It is translated as CASSLEGRGEKLFF.

This clone appeared a few times. J is TRBJ1-5 and V is TRBV5-4, with a possible D match to TRBD1 (6 bases). Germline V gene lookup returns CDR1 SGHNT and CDR2 YYREEE (reference sequence). The V and J ends lost 3 bases and 9 bases respectively, with 13 bases between them. The CDR3 has 13 residues. The CDR3 coding sequence is TGTGCCAGCAGCTGGGACAAACTTGGGCCCCAGCATTTT. Encoded protein: CASSWDKLGPQHF. Full variable domain (remainder filled in from reference TRBV5-4 and TRBJ1-5): ETGVTQSPTHLIKTRGQQVTLRCSSQSGHNTVSWYQQALGQGPQFIFQYYREEENGRGNFPPRFSGLQFPNYSSELNVNALELDDSALYLCASSWDKLGPQHFGDGTRLSIL.

The chain uses TRBV27 and TRBJ2-7; maybe TRBD2 (5 bases). The CDR3 consists of 12 residues. The V gene lost 3 bases and the J gene lost 6 bases, with 9 bases spanning the gap. Germline CDR1 reads MNHEY; CDR2 reads SMNVEV (reference sequence). Written as DNA, the CDR3 is TGTGCCAGCAGTTTCGTCCGGGGCGAGCAGTACTTC. Translated: CASSFVRGEQYF.

The V call is TRBV4-1, the J call TRBJ1-1; 9 bases line up with TRBD1. The CDR3 length is 15 residues. Germline V gene data show CDR1 as MGHRA and CDR2 as YSYEKL. V trimming: 3 bases; J trimming: 1 base; junction bases outside the gene matches: 3. The CDR3 coding sequence is TGCGCCAGCAGCCAGCTACAGGGGGCGAACACTGAAGCTTTCTTT. Amino acids: CASSQLQGANTEAFF.

The table lists this clone with many counts. The chain carries TRBV7-9 and TRBJ2-1, with 10 positions matching TRBD1. Germline V gene lookup returns CDR1 SEHNR and CDR2 FQNEAQ (reference sequence). CDR3 length: 14 residues. V shed 5 bases and J 10 bases; nucleotides not matched to a gene: 8. CDR3 nucleotide sequence: TGTGCCAGCAGCCCCGGGACAGGGGAGCGCGAGCAGTTCTTC. This codes for CASSPGTGEREQFF.

The chain uses TRBV5-4 and TRBJ1-6, with 9 bases aligning to TRBD1. CDR3 size: 15 residues. Germline values: CDR1 SGHNT, CDR2 YYREEE (reference sequence). V was clipped by 2 bases and J by 7 bases; unmatched bases: 4. The CDR3 reads CASSFWDRENSPLHF. The CDR3 DNA reads as TGTGCCAGCAGCTTCTGGGACAGGGAAAATTCACCCCTCCACTTT.

The V gene is TRBV27, the J gene TRBJ2-3; a weak D match, TRBD1 (6 bases). This CDR3 region has 13 residues. Germline V gene sequence: CDR1 MNHEY, CDR2 SMNVEV (reference sequence). V was shortened by 7 bases and J by 0 bases, with 8 bases between the two germline ends. The CDR3 coding sequence is TGTGCCAGCACGGACAGAAGCACAGATACGCAGTATTTT. Translating gives CASTDRSTDTQYF.

The rearrangement uses TRBV29-1 and TRBJ1-3; D may be TRBD1 (6 bases). Germline CDR1 SQVTM, CDR2 ANQGSEA. CDR3 size: 14 residues. V was pared by 3 bases and J by 4 bases, with 13 bases between. This CDR3 reads CSVDTTGFGNTIYF. The CDR3 DNA follows: TGCAGCGTTGATACCACAGGGTTCGGAAACACCATATATTTT.

This clone was detected a few times. This chain uses TRBV4-2 with TRBJ2-5; 11 bases match TRBD2. Looked up from germline, CDR1 is LGHNA and CDR2 is YNFKEQ. V trimming: 0 bases; J trimming: 7 bases; junction bases outside the gene matches: 10. The CDR3 sequence is 17 residues long. The CDR3 region has the DNA TGTGCCAGCAGCCAAGATCGGACGTCTAGCGGGGGGCGGACCCAGTACTTC. Translating gives CASSQDRTSSGGRTQYF.

The V call is TRBV18, the J call TRBJ2-7; 9 positions agree with TRBD1. CDR1 and CDR2 from the germline V gene are KGHSH and LQKENI. Trimming at V came to 2 bases and at J to 6 bases, leaving 5 bases not matched to a gene. The CDR3 sequence is 14 residues long. CDR3 region: CASSPIQGAREQYF. DNA of the CDR3: TGTGCCAGCTCACCAATACAGGGGGCGCGCGAGCAGTACTTC.

The chain couples TRBV11-2 to TRBJ2-7, with TRBD2 matching 10 bases. The CDR3 length is 15 residues. Germline V gene sequence: CDR1 SGHAT, CDR2 FQNNGV. V lost 5 bases to trimming and J lost 2 bases; unmatched junction nucleotides: 6. In DNA form, the CDR3 reads TGTGCCAGCAGCATCTTTAGCGGGGGGCCCTACGAGCAGTACTTC. Amino acid sequence: CASSIFSGGPYEQYF. The whole variable domain, remainder taken from reference TRBV11-2 and TRBJ2-7, is EAGVAQSPRYKIIEKRQSVAFWCNPISGHATLYWYQQILGQGPKLLIQFQNNGVVDDSQLPKDRFSAERLKGVDSTLKIQPAKLEDSAVYLCASSIFSGGPYEQYFGPGTRLTVT.

The chain combines TRBV6-5 with TRBJ2-7, with 8 nucleotides matching TRBD2. The germline V gene has CDR1 MNHEY and CDR2 SVGAGI. There are 16 residues in the CDR3. The ends lost 4 bases at V and 6 bases at J; junction bases unmatched: 14. The CDR3 region is CASSSQGTRTFPEQYF. CDR3 DNA sequence: TGTGCCAGCAGTTCCCAGGGGACTAGAACTTTCCCCGAGCAGTACTTC.

This chain connects TRBV6-5 to TRBJ1-3, with 7 positions matching TRBD1. The CDR3 is made up of 15 amino acids. Germline assignment: CDR1 MNHEY and CDR2 SVGAGI. Trimming took 7 bases from V and 10 from J; bases not matched to a gene: 16. The CDR3 loop is CASTKTGPMGATIYF. The CDR3, as DNA: TGTGCCAGCACTAAGACAGGGCCCATGGGTGCGACCATATATTTT.

J is TRBJ1-2 and V is TRBV5-5, with 7 bases fitting TRBD1. This CDR3 is built from 14 residues. From germline, CDR1 is SGHKS and CDR2 YYEKEE (reference sequence). V gave up 5 bases and J gave up 9 bases; unmatched junction bases: 13. DNA for the CDR3: TGTGCCAGCAGGCCGGAGGGACAGCCTTTTAGCTACACCTTC. Translated: CASRPEGQPFSYTF.

V and J are TRBV7-8 and TRBJ1-2; 8 nucleotides align to TRBD1. Germline CDR1 SGHVS, CDR2 FQNEAQ. CDR3 length: 15 residues. V gave up 1 base and J gave up 4 bases; unmatched junction bases: 5. The CDR3 spells CASSLGTGWGYGYTF. As DNA, the CDR3 is TGTGCCAGCAGCTTAGGGACAGGGTGGGGCTATGGCTACACCTTC.

This sequence joins TRBV18 and TRBJ1-2; 7 bases agree with TRBD1. V lost 6 bases, J lost 6 bases, and 7 bases stayed unmatched. This CDR3 has 13 residues. In germline, CDR1 is KGHSH, CDR2 LQKENI. The CDR3 region has the DNA TGTGCCAGCTCCCCGACAGGGTCGAATGGCTACACCTTC. The encoded protein is CASSPTGSNGYTF.

This clone turned up a few times. In DNA form, the CDR3 reads TGTGCCAGCAGCCAAGATTGGGGGGAATCACCCCTCCACTTT. This gives the protein CASSQDWGESPLHF. J is TRBJ1-6 and V is TRBV3-1 (or the pseudogene TRBV3-2); D is perhaps TRBD1 (5 bases). The CDR3 has 14 amino acids. Germline V CDR1 and CDR2: LGHDT, YNNKEL (reference sequence). V lost 0 bases and J lost 10, with 10 bases in between.

The genes are TRBV19 and TRBJ2-7, with 10 bases aligning to TRBD2. Unmatched junction bases numbered 17, after V lost 6 bases and J lost 0 bases. The CDR3 has 19 residues. Germline V gene data show CDR1 as LNHDA and CDR2 as SQIVND (reference sequence). The CDR3 loop reads CASSPLRASGGLSSYEQYF. CDR3 sequence (DNA): TGTGCCAGTAGCCCCCTAAGGGCTAGCGGGGGCCTAAGCTCCTACGAGCAGTACTTC.

The chain joins TRBV7-9 to TRBJ2-3; 7 bases match TRBD2. Germline CDR1 is SEHNR and CDR2 is FQNEAQ (reference sequence). Trimming at V came to 6 bases and at J to 3 bases, leaving 9 bases not matched to a gene. This CDR3 has 15 residues. DNA for the CDR3: TGTGCCAGCAGGAAAACCGGGACTATAACAGATACGCAGTATTTT. It codes for CASRKTGTITDTQYF.

V usage is TRBV20-1 and J usage is TRBJ1-2, with D perhaps matching TRBD1 (6 bases). Germline lookup yields CDR1 DFQATT and CDR2 SNEGSKA (reference sequence). The CDR3 runs to 11 residues. V dropped 7 bases and J dropped 7 bases, with 13 bases sitting between them. The CDR3 loop reads CSGRDISGYTF. For the CDR3, the DNA is TGCAGTGGACGGGACATCAGTGGCTACACCTTC.